Sequencing of this T cell receptor (beta chain) was carried out in a study of cytomegalovirus exposure and HLA in healthy donors. CDR1 SEHNR and CDR2 FQNEAQ come from the germline V gene (reference sequence). V lost 3 bases, J lost 4 bases, and 1 base stayed unmatched. This CDR3 region has 13 residues. PCR used 60 Vbeta primers and 13 Jbeta primers. TCRdb keeps only in-frame clones here, not all; method: immunoSEQ multiplex PCR. The sample shows about 130,000 clones, around 80% of them seen only once. Remarks on this clone: What it binds is unknown.

Study-level findings and limits: Later work found most CMV-associated TCR beta chains apparently HLA-restricted.

Sequencing used PBMCs. The chain has TRBV7-9 and TRBJ1-2; the match to TRBD1 covers 8 bases. This clonotype was obtained from a female donor in good health and CMV-seronegative. CDR3 loop: CASSLDRAYGYTF. In DNA form, the CDR3 reads TGTGCCAGCAGCTTGGACAGGGCCTATGGCTACACCTTC. The whole variable domain, remainder taken from reference TRBV7-9 and TRBJ1-2, is DTGVSQNPRHKITKRGQNVTFRCDPISEHNRLYWYRQTLGQGPEFLTYFQNEAQLEKSRLLSDRFSAERPKGSFSTLEIQRTEQGDSAMYLCASSLDRAYGYTFGSGTRLTVV.